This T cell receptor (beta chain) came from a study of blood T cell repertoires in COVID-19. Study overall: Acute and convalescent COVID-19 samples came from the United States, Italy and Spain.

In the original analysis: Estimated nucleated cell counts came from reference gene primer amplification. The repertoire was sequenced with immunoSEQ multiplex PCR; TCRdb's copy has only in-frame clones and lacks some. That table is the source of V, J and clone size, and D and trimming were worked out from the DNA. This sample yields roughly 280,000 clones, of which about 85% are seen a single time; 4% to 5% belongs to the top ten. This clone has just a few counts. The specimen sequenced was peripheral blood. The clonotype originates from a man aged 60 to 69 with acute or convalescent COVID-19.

The CDR3 DNA sequence: TGCAGTGCTAGTAAGGGGGCACTTTCCTACGAGCAGTACTTC. Its protein is CSASKGALSYEQYF. The V and J genes are TRBV20-1 and TRBJ2-7, with 7 bases lining up with TRBD1. The ends lost 3 bases at V and 1 base at J; junction bases unmatched: 6. This CDR3 comprises 14 residues. From germline, CDR1 is DFQATT and CDR2 SNEGSKA (reference sequence).